This TCR beta chain comes out of a study of early T cells in non-severe SARS-CoV-2 infection. Background on the study: Sequencing targeted bulk RNA from unsorted whole blood, leaving chains unpaired.

The sample holds a few counts of this clonotype. Its antigen remains unidentified. Unique molecular identifiers were affixed to single, distinct cDNA molecules. MiXCR was run by TCRdb on the 5' RACE reads, yielding one entry per CDR3 protein. This table has about 22,000 distinct CDR3 sequences, approximately 5% appearing once. The CDR3 spans 14 residues. The germline V gene encodes CDR1 MNHEY and CDR2 SMNVEV (reference sequence). The V and J ends lost 2 bases and 1 base respectively, with 8 bases between them. General study points: VDJdb-based annotation leaned toward anti-spike CD8 responses and missed private and CD4 specificities.

The gene calls are TRBV27 and TRBJ1-1, with no clear D. Material for sequencing was whole blood. The TCR sequence derives from an adult who was a healthcare worker with PCR-confirmed SARS-CoV-2 infection or an uninfected control (not recorded which). CDR3 in amino acids: CASSLRQTNTEAFF. The CDR3 bases are TGTGCCAGCAGTTTACGACAAACGAACACTGAAGCTTTCTTT.